Below, 20 T cell receptor beta chains from the same sample are listed, as sequenced in a study of Graves' ophthalmopathy and Graves' hyperthyroidism. Amplification of the TCR beta CDR3 regions used RNA transcripts (as template). Second-round multiplex PCR followed a first-round RT-PCR using HTBI primers. TCRdb reanalysed the multiplex PCR reads using MiXCR and keeps one entry per CDR3 protein. The table shows approximately 480,000 distinct CDR3 sequences, with around an eighth occurring only once. Sequencing was carried out using blood. The receptors derive from a woman in her twenties or thirties with Graves' ophthalmopathy.

This clonotype has ten or more counts. The J gene is TRBJ2-4, the V gene TRBV14, with TRBD2 matching 9 bases. The CDR3 is 16 residues long. V gave up 3 bases and J gave up 4 bases; unmatched junction bases: 7. Germline CDR1 is SGHDN and CDR2 is FVKESK. The CDR3 here is CASSQQRGVRKNIQYF. CDR3 in DNA: TGTGCCAGCAGCCAGCAGCGGGGGGTACGGAAAAACATTCAGTACTTC. Variable domain in full (rest from reference TRBV14 and TRBJ2-4): EAGVTQFPSHSVIEKGQTVTLRCDPISGHDNLYWYRRVMGKEIKFLLHFVKESKQDESGMPNNRFLAERTGGTYSTLKVQPAELEDSGVYFCASSQQRGVRKNIQYFGAGTRLSVL.

This clonotype was counted at least ten times. This chain joins TRBV24-1 and TRBJ1-5, with D possibly TRBD1 on 5 matching bases. Germline-derived CDR1 and CDR2 are KGHDR and SFDVKD. CDR3 length equals 14 residues. The V and J ends lost 4 bases and 11 bases respectively, with 17 bases between them. CDR3 sequence (DNA): TGTGCCACCAGTGAACCGGGACGCCACGAGGCCCAGCATTTT. Its protein is CATSEPGRHEAQHF.

The chain combines TRBV28 with TRBJ2-7; a weak D match, TRBD2 (6 bases). CDR3 size: 13 residues. Germline CDR1 and CDR2: MDHEN and SYDVKM. Trimming pared 6 bases from V and 2 bases from J, leaving 11 bases between. The CDR3 reads CASSGTSTYEQYF. The CDR3 bases are TGTGCCAGCAGCGGGACTTCCACCTACGAGCAGTACTTC.

This clonotype showed up just a few times. The chain employs TRBV29-1 and TRBJ1-1; a possible D gene is TRBD1 (5 bases). The V gene lost 8 bases and the J gene lost 0 bases, with 16 bases spanning the gap. This CDR3 spans 14 amino acids. Germline assignment: CDR1 SQVTM and CDR2 ANQGSEA. The CDR3 DNA reads TGCAGCCTTGCTATGGGGCAGGTGAACACTGAAGCTTTCTTT. Translated, it gives CSLAMGQVNTEAFF.

V gene TRBV3-1 combines with J gene TRBJ2-7; 9 positions agree with TRBD1. The J segment lost 3 bases and the V segment lost 6 bases, leaving 6 bases of the junction unmatched. CDR1 and CDR2 from the germline V gene are LGHDT and YNNKEL (reference sequence). CDR3 length: 14 amino acids. CDR3 protein: CASRGTGYDYEQYF. The DNA for the CDR3 is TGTGCCAGCAGGGGGACAGGGTACGACTACGAGCAGTACTTC.

This clonotype was seen ten or more times. The gene calls are TRBV27 and TRBJ2-7; D tentatively fits TRBD1 or TRBD2 (5 bases each). Germline-derived CDR1 and CDR2 are MNHEY and SMNVEV (reference sequence). The CDR3 runs 14 residues. V was shortened by 2 bases and J by 4 bases, with 12 bases between the two germline ends. This chain's CDR3 is CASSLGTAGYEQYF. The CDR3 DNA reads as TGTGCCAGCAGTTTAGGGACCGCAGGGTACGAGCAGTACTTC.

With respect to this clonotype: Given the absence of the conserved phenylalanine or tryptophan at the CDR3 end, a read error is likely. The chain couples TRBV9 to TRBJ1-1; the D is unclear. This CDR3 is 16 amino acids long. Germline lookup yields CDR1 SGDLS and CDR2 YYNGEE. Trimming took off 0 bases at V and 0 bases at J, with 12 bases between the two ends. In DNA, the CDR3 is TGTGCCAGCAGCGTAGGGGGAGTCGGATTGAACACTGAAGCTTTCGTT. It encodes CASSVGGVGLNTEAFV.

This clonotype was seen ten or more times. This chain joins TRBV9 and TRBJ2-7; TRBD2 aligns across 10 bases. The CDR3 totals 14 residues. The V segment lost 0 bases and the J segment 6 bases; nucleotides outside the gene matches: 3. The germline gives CDR1 SGDLS, CDR2 YYNGEE. The CDR3 region has the DNA TGTGCCAGCAGCGTAGGGCTAGCGGGAGTCGAGCAGTACTTC. Residues: CASSVGLAGVEQYF.

At least ten counts were recorded for this clonotype. The chain is built from TRBV28 and TRBJ1-5; a weak D match, TRBD1 (6 bases). Per the germline V gene, CDR1 is MDHEN and CDR2 is SYDVKM. The CDR3 runs to 15 residues. V lost 5 bases, J lost 7 bases, and 18 bases lay in between. The CDR3: CASSPRTAPAQPQHF. Written as DNA, the CDR3 is TGTGCCAGCAGTCCTCGGACAGCACCAGCGCAGCCCCAGCATTTT.

At least ten counts were recorded for this clonotype. The chain has TRBV6-5 and TRBJ1-1, with D unclear. CDR1 MNHEY and CDR2 SVGAGI come from the germline V gene. The CDR3 contains 15 residues. The ends were cut back, 0 bases at V and 1 base at J, with 9 bases in the middle. The CDR3 coding sequence is TGTGCCAGCAGTTACTCGAGTCAGACGAACACTGAAGCTTTCTTT. Amino acid sequence: CASSYSSQTNTEAFF.

This clonotype was picked up many times. The chain uses TRBV27 and TRBJ1-2; D might be TRBD1 (6 bases). V was shortened by 3 bases and J by 6 bases, with 11 bases between the two germline ends. Germline CDR1 MNHEY, CDR2 SMNVEV (reference sequence). The CDR3 sequence is 13 residues long. CDR3: CASSFVQGHGYTF. The CDR3 DNA is TGTGCCAGCAGTTTCGTACAGGGCCATGGCTACACCTTC.

This clonotype was picked up many times. This chain joins TRBV15 and TRBJ2-5; the match to TRBD2 covers 7 bases. CDR3 length equals 15 residues. Germline V gene data show CDR1 as LNHNV and CDR2 as YYDKDF (reference sequence). The trim removed 1 base at V and 2 bases at J, leaving 4 bases unmatched. For the CDR3, the DNA is TGTGCCACCAGCAGAGGAGCGGGAAGGCAAGAGACCCAGTACTTC. This encodes CATSRGAGRQETQYF. The full variable domain, in which reference TRBV15 and TRBJ2-5 provide the parts outside the CDR3, is DAMVIQNPRYQVTQFGKPVTLSCSQTLNHNVMYWYQQKSSQAPKLLFHYYDKDFNNEADTPDNFQSRRPNTSFCFLDIRSPGLGDTAMYLCATSRGAGRQETQYFGPGTRLLVL.

This clonotype was found many times. The chain carries TRBV20-1 and TRBJ2-7; 9 bases map to TRBD2. J gave up 5 bases and V 1 base, and 6 bases lay outside the gene matches. Germline CDR1 DFQATT, CDR2 SNEGSKA (reference sequence). This CDR3 spans 14 amino acids. CDR3 sequence reads: CSARGSSGTHEQYF. DNA for the CDR3: TGCAGTGCTAGAGGGTCTAGCGGGACCCACGAGCAGTACTTC.

This clonotype was counted at least ten times. V gene TRBV6-5 combines with J gene TRBJ1-5; 7 bases fit TRBD1. This CDR3 spans 15 amino acids. Looked up from germline, CDR1 is MNHEY and CDR2 is SVGAGI. V trimming: 6 bases; J trimming: 1 base; junction bases outside the gene matches: 6. The CDR3 region has the DNA TGTGCCAGCAGCTTGGACAGGAGGAGCAATCAGCCCCAGCATTTT. This encodes CASSLDRRSNQPQHF.

This clonotype showed up many times. The rearrangement uses TRBV30 and TRBJ2-7; TRBD1 or TRBD2 may be the D gene (5 bases each). The V gene lost 2 bases and the J gene lost 7 bases, with 9 bases spanning the gap. CDR3 length: 11 residues. Per the germline V gene, CDR1 is GTSNPN and CDR2 is SVGIG (reference sequence). The chain's CDR3 is CAWSSGGEQYF. The CDR3 nucleotides are TGTGCCTGGAGTAGTGGGGGTGAGCAGTACTTC.

This clonotype has ten or more counts. The chain is built from TRBV6-1 and TRBJ1-1; a possible D gene is TRBD1 (5 bases). This CDR3 contains 14 residues. V was shortened by 2 bases and J by 11 bases, with 18 bases between the two germline ends. Germline V gene sequence: CDR1 MNHNS, CDR2 SASEGT. The CDR3 sequence is CASSERPGRDWAFF. The CDR3 DNA reads TGTGCCAGCAGTGAAAGGCCGGGAAGGGACTGGGCTTTCTTT.

This clonotype was seen many times. The V call is TRBV12-5, the J call TRBJ2-7, with TRBD1 matching over 8 bases. Germline V gene lookup returns CDR1 LGHNT and CDR2 FRNRAP. Unmatched junction bases numbered 1, after V lost 3 bases and J lost 3 bases. The CDR3 totals 13 residues. CDR3 nucleotides: TGTGCTAGTGGTTTCGGACAGGGCTACGAGCAGTACTTC. This codes for CASGFGQGYEQYF. The complete variable domain, with remaining parts taken from reference TRBV12-5 and TRBJ2-7, reads DARVTQTPRHKVTEMGQEVTMRCQPILGHNTVFWYRQTMMQGLELLAYFRNRAPLDDSGMPKDRFSAEMPDATLATLKIQPSEPRDSAVYFCASGFGQGYEQYFGPGTRLTVT.

In this sample, this clonotype turned up many times. The CDR3 protein is CAWSVSYGQAQETQYF. The DNA of the CDR3 is TGTGCCTGGAGTGTAAGTTACGGACAGGCTCAAGAGACCCAGTACTTC. V is TRBV30 and J is TRBJ2-5, with 7 bases matching TRBD1. CDR1 GTSNPN and CDR2 SVGIG come from the germline V gene (reference sequence). The J segment lost 2 bases and the V segment lost 0 bases, leaving 9 bases of the junction unmatched. The CDR3 covers 16 residues.

J is TRBJ1-1 and V is TRBV30, with no clear D. Trimming stripped 4 bases from V and 3 bases from J, with 12 bases between. The germline gives CDR1 GTSNPN, CDR2 SVGIG (reference sequence). The CDR3 extends over 13 amino acids. DNA of the CDR3: TGTGCCTGGACTGAAAGGAGCGACACTGAAGCTTTCTTT. Protein sequence: CAWTERSDTEAFF.

This clonotype was counted many times. The rearrangement links TRBV24-1 to TRBJ2-2; D is tentatively TRBD1 or TRBD2 (5 bases each). Between the trimmed V and J ends, which lost 0 bases and 1 base, there was a span of 14 bases. The CDR3 sequence is 18 residues long. Germline assignment: CDR1 KGHDR and CDR2 SFDVKD. CDR3 nucleotide sequence: TGTGCCACCAGTGATTTGAAGTTATGGGACGGGAACACCGGGGAGCTGTTTTTT. Its translation: CATSDLKLWDGNTGELFF.